This TCR beta chain is drawn from a study of T cells in narcolepsy. Turning to the study itself: Healthy controls were enrolled alongside patients with narcolepsy type 1 or type 2.

As to this clone: The antigen is unknown.

V lost 0 bases, J lost 2 bases, and 10 bases lay in between. CDR1 is ENHRY, CDR2 SYGVKD, per germline. The CDR3 spans 15 residues. Clones were sequenced by immunoSEQ multiplex PCR, and TCRdb holds only the in-frame ones, with some missing. This table holds 23,000 or so clones, approximately 85% found once. Whole-study results and caveats: Same-patient CSF and blood CD4+ T cell clonotypes included HCRT-specific and TRIB2-specific autoreactive ones. Some memory CD4+ repertoires had no autoreactive clone sequences. Reportedly, autoreactive clonotypes were serially detected in patients' blood but not controls'.

The source is a human donor with narcolepsy. The chain joins TRBV10-3 to TRBJ1-2; D not resolved. The sample taken for sequencing was CD45RA- memory CD4+ T cells from PBMCs. The DNA of the CDR3 is TGTGCCATCAGTGAGTCTACGACGGGAAACTATGGCTACACCTTC. Amino acid sequence: CAISESTTGNYGYTF.